The next 17 T cell receptor beta chains were all read from a single sample in a study of human T cells and chemical hapten exposure. TCRdb recomputed calls from the RACE reads with MiXCR, one row per CDR3 protein. The sample has more than 70,000 distinct CDR3 sequences; about 10% are singletons. Time point indicated: patch test 1, 2 weeks after DPC sensitization. Treatment given: therapeutic diphenylcyclopropenone sensitization with weekly scalp DPC. Here the sequenced sample was whole blood, taken in connection with sensitization to the hapten diphenylcyclopropenone (DPC). The source is a woman aged 55-70 years with alopecia areata. Some clones in this sample may be carry-over from other donors' samples.

This sequence joins TRBV13 and TRBJ2-7; 14 bases match TRBD2. CDR3 length equals 20 residues. CDR1 and CDR2 from the germline V gene are PRHDT and FYEKMQ (reference sequence). The trim removed 0 bases at V and 3 bases at J, leaving 13 bases unmatched. The CDR3 sequence: CASSLGIFGLAGGLDYEQYF. The CDR3 coding sequence is TGTGCCAGCAGCTTAGGGATATTTGGACTAGCGGGGGGCCTGGACTACGAGCAGTACTTC. Supplemented by reference TRBV13 and TRBJ2-7, the full variable domain reads AAGVIQSPRHLIKEKRETATLKCYPIPRHDTVYWYQQGPGQDPQFLISFYEKMQSDKGSIPDRFSAQQFSDYHSELNMSSLELGDSALYFCASSLGIFGLAGGLDYEQYFGPGTRLTVT.

This clonotype was seen at least ten times. CDR3 loop: CASGATQGANVYLWGYTF. The CDR3 DNA is TGTGCTAGTGGTGCCACACAGGGGGCAAATGTTTACCTGTGGGGCTACACCTTC. This chain uses TRBV12-5 with TRBJ1-2; 9 bases are shared with TRBD1. With 5 bases clipped from V and 8 bases from J, the junction kept 21 bases outside the gene matches. The CDR3 has 18 residues. From germline, CDR1 is LGHNT and CDR2 FRNRAP.

Ten or more counts support this clonotype. This rearrangement joins TRBV12-3 or TRBV12-4 to TRBJ1-2; D ambiguous. The CDR3 covers 12 residues. V was clipped by 1 base and J by 7 bases, with 7 bases between them. DNA of the CDR3: TGTGCCAGCAGTTTAGGGACTCGTGGCTACACCTTC. Its protein is CASSLGTRGYTF.

This clonotype appeared many times. CDR3 region: CASSQAPQETQYF. CDR3 bases: TGTGCCAGCAGCCAAGCCCCCCAAGAGACCCAGTACTTC. The chain employs TRBV14 and TRBJ2-5, with D unclear. CDR1 is SGHDN and CDR2 is FVKESK in the germline V gene. There are 13 residues in the CDR3. The V end lost 1 base, the J end lost 1 base, and 4 bases lay between the germline ends.

Many counts were recorded for this clonotype. This sequence joins TRBV7-3 and TRBJ2-3, with 7 bases that match TRBD2. The CDR3 runs to 14 residues. Trimming cost V 2 bases and J 1 base; bases outside gene matches: 0. Per the germline V gene, CDR1 is SGHTA and CDR2 is FQGTGA. The CDR3 reads CASSLAGGTDTQYF. CDR3 bases: TGTGCCAGCAGCTTAGCGGGGGGCACAGATACGCAGTATTTT.

This clonotype was seen a handful of times. The rearrangement links TRBV3-1 to TRBJ2-4; 8 nucleotides match TRBD1. Germline V CDR1 and CDR2: LGHDT, YNNKEL (reference sequence). The CDR3 length is 14 residues. The V gene end was trimmed by 2 bases and the J gene end by 5 bases; junction bases not matched to a gene: 2. CDR3 region: CASSQTGGQNIQYF. DNA of the CDR3: TGTGCCAGCAGCCAAACAGGGGGTCAAAACATTCAGTACTTC.

In its sample, this clonotype was seen a few times. CDR3 region: CASSSDPATEAFF. CDR3 nucleotides: TGTGCCAGCAGCTCCGACCCGGCCACTGAAGCTTTCTTT. The rearrangement uses TRBV7-6 and TRBJ1-1, with D uncertain. The CDR3 runs 13 residues. V lost 4 bases and J lost 4, with 10 bases in between. The V gene's germline CDR1 is SGHVS and CDR2 FNYEAQ.

V usage is TRBV10-3 and J usage is TRBJ1-1, with D perhaps matching TRBD1 (5 bases). This CDR3 comprises 14 residues. Between the trimmed V and J ends, which lost 0 bases and 7 bases, there was a span of 12 bases. Per germline, CDR1 ENHRY and CDR2 SYGVKD. Here the CDR3 DNA reads TGTGCCATCAGTGAGTCGGGGAGGGACTTTGAAGCTTTCTTT. Amino acid sequence: CAISESGRDFEAFF.

The chain is built from TRBV15 and TRBJ1-1; no clear D gene. V was trimmed by 1 base and J by 1 base, leaving 7 bases between them. Germline V CDR1 and CDR2: LNHNV, YYDKDF (reference sequence). The CDR3 spans 14 residues. The CDR3 is CATSRAQENTEAFF. CDR3 bases: TGTGCCACCAGCAGAGCGCAGGAGAACACTGAAGCTTTCTTT. The complete variable domain, with remaining parts taken from reference TRBV15 and TRBJ1-1, reads DAMVIQNPRYQVTQFGKPVTLSCSQTLNHNVMYWYQQKSSQAPKLLFHYYDKDFNNEADTPDNFQSRRPNTSFCFLDIRSPGLGDTAMYLCATSRAQENTEAFFGQGTRLTVV.

V is TRBV9 and J is TRBJ2-5; D not certain. Trimming removed 0 bases from V and 5 bases from J, with 8 bases in between. This CDR3 contains 13 residues. The V gene's germline CDR1 is SGDLS and CDR2 YYNGEE. CDR3 residues: CASSVGQHETQYF. The CDR3, as DNA: TGTGCCAGCAGCGTAGGTCAGCATGAGACCCAGTACTTC.

The chain has TRBV10-3 and TRBJ2-7; TRBD1 agrees at 8 bases. Trimming cost V 4 bases and J 5 bases; bases outside gene matches: 7. The CDR3 extends over 14 amino acids. Per germline, CDR1 ENHRY and CDR2 SYGVKD. The CDR3 loop reads CAISGRQGAHEQYF. DNA for the CDR3: TGTGCCATCAGTGGTCGGCAGGGGGCCCACGAGCAGTACTTC.

The sample holds many counts of this clonotype. One end of the junction does not line up with germline, which may come from a read error. This chain joins TRBV5-5 and TRBJ2-3; D remains ambiguous. Germline CDR1 SGHKS, CDR2 YYEKEE (reference sequence). The CDR3 covers 8 residues. The CDR3 spells CASSLRTF. The CDR3 DNA reads TGTGCCAGCAGTTTGAGGACGTTT.

This clonotype was seen only a few times. This chain uses TRBV5-4 with TRBJ2-3, with D perhaps given as TRBD1 or TRBD2 (5 bases each). V gave up 3 bases and J gave up 9 bases, with 20 bases separating them. The CDR3 spans 15 residues. Germline CDR1 is SGHNT and CDR2 is YYREEE (reference sequence). This chain's CDR3 is CASSSRGRSRQTQYF. The CDR3 coding sequence is TGTGCCAGCAGCTCCCGGGGACGGTCCCGGCAAACGCAGTATTTT.

This clonotype was found a few times. V usage is TRBV3-1 and J usage is TRBJ1-3, with D unclear. CDR1 is LGHDT, CDR2 YNNKEL, per germline (reference sequence). The CDR3 is 11 amino acids. V gave up 1 base and J gave up 5 bases, with 0 bases separating them. The CDR3, as DNA: TGTGCCAGCAGCCAAGGAAACACCATATATTTT. Protein product: CASSQGNTIYF.

This clonotype was seen a few times. The chain recombines TRBV7-6 with TRBJ1-6, with D tentatively TRBD1 (6 bases). The ends were cut back, 1 base at V and 9 bases at J, with 19 bases in the middle. The CDR3 length is 17 residues. Germline V gene lookup returns CDR1 SGHVS and CDR2 FNYEAQ. The CDR3 sequence is CASSLGGTRGYASPLHF. DNA for the CDR3: TGTGCCAGCAGCTTAGGGGGGACAAGAGGGTACGCTTCACCCCTCCACTTT.

The chain links TRBV10-3 to TRBJ2-5, with TRBD1 matching over 8 bases. Unmatched junction bases numbered 7, after V lost 6 bases and J lost 1 base. CDR3 length: 15 residues. The germline V gene has CDR1 ENHRY and CDR2 SYGVKD. CDR3 bases: TGTGCCATCAGAGGAGGGACAGGCGTCCAAGAGACCCAGTACTTC. Translation gives CAIRGGTGVQETQYF.

Many counts were recorded for this clonotype. This chain links TRBV7-9 with TRBJ2-7, with 8 nucleotides matching TRBD1. From germline, CDR1 is SEHNR and CDR2 FQNEAQ (reference sequence). The ends lost 4 bases at V and 5 bases at J; junction bases unmatched: 4. The CDR3 has 13 residues. CDR3 loop: CASSSRGPDEQYF. CDR3 in DNA: TGTGCCAGCAGCTCCAGGGGGCCCGACGAGCAGTACTTC.